These 15 T cell receptor beta chains share one sample of origin, sequenced in a study of untreated major depressive disorder (dated by TCRdb to 2016 to 2019). Preparation of the library involved the immunoSEQ multiplex PCR assay. The table was pulled from immuneACCESS by TCRdb, which kept in-frame rearrangements only. Such tables lose some clones; where checked, under half of the loss comes from unresolved V genes, and the rest has no known cause. Present in this sample are fewer than 25,000 clones, more than 75% of which were seen just once. The ten most abundant clones make up less than 1% of the sample. The sequenced sample was CD4+ T cells from PBMCs. These receptors originate from a woman in her 30s in good health.

This chain connects TRBV2 to TRBJ2-7, with a tentative D call TRBD1 (6 bases). This CDR3 is 12 amino acids long. Deletions cut 4 bases from V and 12 bases from J, with 16 bases between. Germline V gives CDR1 SNHLY, CDR2 FYNNEI. The CDR3 spells CASSGDRAGAYF. DNA for the CDR3: TGTGCCAGCAGTGGTGACCGTGCAGGGGCGTACTTC.

This clone occurred once. This CDR3 is CASSQDRGQTYGYTF. CDR3 DNA sequence: TGCGCCAGCAGCCAAGATCGGGGACAGACCTATGGCTACACCTTC. The chain has TRBV4-1 and TRBJ1-2, with 7 positions matching TRBD1. The CDR3 is made up of 15 amino acids. Germline assignment: CDR1 MGHRA and CDR2 YSYEKL. Trimming cost V 0 bases and J 4 bases; bases outside gene matches: 5.

The J gene is TRBJ2-1, the V gene TRBV4-2, with D possibly being TRBD2 (6 bases). This CDR3 is built from 16 residues. Looked up from germline, CDR1 is LGHNA and CDR2 is YNFKEQ. V lost 5 bases, J lost 6 bases, and 20 bases lay in between. CDR3 sequence (DNA): TGTGCCAGCAGCTCACAGCGGACTAAGGGTCTCAATGAGCAGTTCTTC. This sequence encodes CASSSQRTKGLNEQFF.

J is TRBJ2-7 and V is TRBV11-2; D is unclear. CDR1 and CDR2 (germline): SGHAT, FQNNGV. CDR3 length equals 13 residues. V was clipped by 0 bases and J by 5 bases, with 8 bases between them. The chain's CDR3 is CASSLDLANEQYF. The DNA of the CDR3 is TGTGCCAGCAGCTTAGATCTCGCCAACGAGCAGTACTTC.

The chain couples TRBV7-2 to TRBJ2-3, with D unresolved. Germline V lookup: CDR1 SGHTA, CDR2 FQGNSA. Trimming removed 4 bases at V and 0 bases at J, with 20 bases between. This CDR3 contains 18 residues. CDR3 protein: CASSSPSTSIPSTDTQYF. CDR3 nucleotides: TGTGCCAGCAGCTCTCCGTCGACCTCAATCCCTAGCACAGATACGCAGTATTTT.

V usage is TRBV4-1 and J usage is TRBJ2-3; D ambiguous. V was clipped by 1 base and J by 2 bases, with 4 bases between them. CDR3 length equals 13 residues. CDR1 and CDR2 from the germline V gene are MGHRA and YSYEKL. The DNA of the CDR3 is TGCGCCAGCAGCCAAGGCCACACAGATACGCAGTATTTT. Translation: CASSQGHTDTQYF.

The chain links TRBV12-5 to TRBJ2-5, with D unresolved. In germline, CDR1 is LGHNT, CDR2 FRNRAP. The length of the CDR3 is 8 residues. Trimming removed 9 bases at V and 4 bases at J, with 0 bases between. CDR3 in amino acids: CARETQYF. CDR3 DNA: TGTGCTAGAGAGACCCAGTACTTC.

This clone was counted a few times. V is TRBV19 and J is TRBJ1-5, with 8 bases identical to TRBD1. The germline V gene encodes CDR1 LNHDA and CDR2 SQIVND (reference sequence). This CDR3 comprises 15 residues. J gave up 0 bases and V 6 bases, and 4 bases lay outside the gene matches. The CDR3 DNA reads TGTGCCAGTAGCCGACAGGGGTATAGCAATCAGCCCCAGCATTTT. Residues: CASSRQGYSNQPQHF.

The chain employs TRBV18 and TRBJ2-4; D unclear. The V and J ends lost 4 bases and 6 bases respectively, with 13 bases between them. The CDR3 has 14 residues. CDR1 is KGHSH and CDR2 is LQKENI in the germline V gene. The chain's CDR3 is CASSRTDRGNIQYF. The CDR3, as DNA: TGTGCCAGCTCACGTACGGATAGAGGAAACATTCAGTACTTC.

This chain connects TRBV9 to TRBJ1-4; D is possibly TRBD1 (5 bases). The germline V gene has CDR1 SGDLS and CDR2 YYNGEE. The CDR3 contains 14 residues. V dropped 3 bases and J dropped 8 bases, with 14 bases sitting between them. The CDR3 loop is CASSADSVVEKLFF. CDR3 nucleotides: TGTGCCAGCAGCGCTGACAGTGTCGTAGAAAAACTGTTTTTT.

The chain joins TRBV7-2 to TRBJ2-5, with 9 positions matching TRBD1. This CDR3 has 15 amino acids. After removal of 5 bases from V and 1 base from J, the junction contained 5 bases not matched to a gene. Germline values: CDR1 SGHTA, CDR2 FQGNSA. The CDR3 here is CASSTRTGVQETQYF. The CDR3 DNA sequence: TGTGCCAGCAGCACCCGGACAGGGGTCCAAGAGACCCAGTACTTC.

This rearrangement joins TRBV6-6 to TRBJ1-1, with D tentatively TRBD1 (5 bases). Germline loops: CDR1 MNHNY, CDR2 SVGAGI (reference sequence). V lost 8 bases to trimming and J lost 12 bases, with 19 bases between them. The CDR3 has 12 residues. In DNA, the CDR3 is TGTGCCAGCGGCCGGGACCGCGGGAGGCCTTTCTTT. It specifies CASGRDRGRPFF.

The chain recombines TRBV6-6 with TRBJ1-1, with D uncertain. The germline gives CDR1 MNHNY, CDR2 SVGAGI (reference sequence). V gave up 6 bases and J gave up 6 bases, with 11 bases separating them. The CDR3 has 12 residues. The CDR3, as DNA: TGTGCCAGCAGCCTTGAGCGGGCTGAAGCTTTCTTT. Translating it yields CASSLERAEAFF.

J is TRBJ1-6 and V is TRBV18; 8 nucleotides line up with TRBD1. CDR1 and CDR2 from the germline V gene are KGHSH and LQKENI. The V segment lost 4 bases and the J segment 8 bases; nucleotides outside the gene matches: 10. The CDR3 consists of 16 residues. CDR3 nucleotides: TGTGCCAGCTCACGTTGGAACGGACAGGGCGATTCACCCCTCCACTTT. Residues: CASSRWNGQGDSPLHF. Full variable domain (outside the CDR3, taken from reference TRBV18 and TRBJ1-6): NAGVMQNPRHLVRRRGQEARLRCSPMKGHSHVYWYRQLPEEGLKFMVYLQKENIIDESGMPKERFSAEFPKEGPSILRIQQVVRGDSAAYFCASSRWNGQGDSPLHFGNGTRLTVT.

V and J are TRBV4-1 and TRBJ1-5, with D uncertain. The V gene's germline CDR1 is MGHRA and CDR2 YSYEKL. The V end was cut by 3 bases, the J end by 3 bases, with 15 bases between. This CDR3 is 16 amino acids long. The CDR3 protein is CASSHPRGSLNQPQHF. The CDR3 coding sequence is TGCGCCAGCAGCCACCCTCGAGGGAGCCTCAATCAGCCCCAGCATTTT.